This T cell receptor (beta chain) was sequenced during a study of blood T cell repertoires in COVID-19. Study details: Acute and convalescent COVID-19 specimens originated in the United States, Italy and Spain.

In the authors' workflow: Amplification with reference gene primers provided the estimates of nucleated cell counts. Some clones are missing from TCRdb's copy, which holds only in-frame ones; the method was immunoSEQ multiplex PCR. V and J calls and clone size come straight from that table; D and trimming were deduced from the DNA. The sample comprises more than 95,000 clones, 85% to 90% of which are singletons, and about 3% rests with the top ten. CDR3 length: 16 residues. The junction had 7 bases not matched to a gene; V was cut back by 2 bases and J by 7 bases. CDR1 and CDR2 from the germline V gene are MNHEY and SVGAGI.

The source is a human donor in a cohort sampled during active COVID-19. V is TRBV6-5 and J is TRBJ2-3, with TRBD1 matching 12 bases. Sample: peripheral blood. The CDR3 loop is CASSYPGQGAVYTQYF. CDR3 in DNA: TGTGCCAGCAGTTACCCGGGACAGGGGGCGGTTTATACGCAGTATTTT.